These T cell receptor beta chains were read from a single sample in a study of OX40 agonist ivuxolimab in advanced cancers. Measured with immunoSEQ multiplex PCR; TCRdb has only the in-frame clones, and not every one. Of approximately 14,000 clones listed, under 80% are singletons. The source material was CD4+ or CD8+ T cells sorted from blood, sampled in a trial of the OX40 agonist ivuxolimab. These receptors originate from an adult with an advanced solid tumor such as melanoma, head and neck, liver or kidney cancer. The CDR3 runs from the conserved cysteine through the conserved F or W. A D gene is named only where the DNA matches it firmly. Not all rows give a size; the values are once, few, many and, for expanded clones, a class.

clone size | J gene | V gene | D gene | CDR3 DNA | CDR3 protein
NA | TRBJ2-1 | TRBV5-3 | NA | TGTGCCAGCAGCTCGTGGACTACCTACAATGAGCAGTTCTTC | CASSSWTTYNEQFF
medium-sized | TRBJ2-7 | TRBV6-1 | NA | TGTGCCAGCAGTGAAGCAGGCAGCAGCCACGAGCAGTACTTC | CASSEAGSSHEQYF
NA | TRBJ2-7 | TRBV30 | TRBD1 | TGTGCCTGGAGTGGGGCCGTCGACAGGGGTAACGAGCAGTACTTC | CAWSGAVDRGNEQYF
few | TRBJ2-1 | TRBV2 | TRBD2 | TGTGCCAGCAGTGGATTCAGCGGGGGTACGTACAATGAGCAGTTCTTC | CASSGFSGGTYNEQFF
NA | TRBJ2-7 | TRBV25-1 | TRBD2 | TGTGCCAGCAGTGGAAGTCTAGCGGTCTCCTACGAGCAGTACTTC | CASSGSLAVSYEQYF
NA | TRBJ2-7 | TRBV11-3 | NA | TGTGCCAGCAGCTCGGCTAAGGACCTCTACGAGCAGTACTTC | CASSSAKDLYEQYF
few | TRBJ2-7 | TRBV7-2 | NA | TGTGCCAGCCGCGAACTAGCCTTAGGATACGAGCAGTACTTC | CASRELALGYEQYF
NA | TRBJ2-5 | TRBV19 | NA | TGTGCCAGTAGTATACTGGGGGGACAACAAGAGACCCAGTACTTC | CASSILGGQQETQYF
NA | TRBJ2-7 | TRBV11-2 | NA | TGTGCCAGCAGCTTAGGGGGCGGGGAGCGCTACGAGCAGTACTTC | CASSLGGGERYEQYF
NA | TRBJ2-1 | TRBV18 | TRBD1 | TGTGCCAGCTCACCACAGACAGGGGCTTACAATGAGCAGTTCTTC | CASSPQTGAYNEQFF
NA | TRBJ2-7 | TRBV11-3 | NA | TGTGCCAGCAGCCCGTTTGGGGAGGCGGAGGTTACCTACGAGCAGTACTTC | CASSPFGEAEVTYEQYF
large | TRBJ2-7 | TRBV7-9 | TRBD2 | TGTGCCAGCAGCTTTAGCGGGAGGCCCTACGAGCAGTACTTC | CASSFSGRPYEQYF
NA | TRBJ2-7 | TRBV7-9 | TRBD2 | TGTGCCAGCAGCTTGACTAGCGTAGAAACCTACGAGCAGTACTTC | CASSLTSVETYEQYF
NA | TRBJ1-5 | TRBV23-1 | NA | TGCGCCAGCAGTCCCAGGGGTACCAATCAGCCCCAGCATTTT | CASSPRGTNQPQHF
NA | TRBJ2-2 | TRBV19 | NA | TGTGCCAGTACAAATTGGGGGACCAACACCGGGGAGCTGTTTTTT | CASTNWGTNTGELFF
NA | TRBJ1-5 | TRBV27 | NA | TGTGCCAGCAGTTTATCCCTCAGCACCAATCAGCCCCAGCATTTT | CASSLSLSTNQPQHF
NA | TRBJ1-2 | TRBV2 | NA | TGTGCCAGCAGACCGGGGGTTGGAGGCTATGGCTACACCTTC | CASRPGVGGYGYTF
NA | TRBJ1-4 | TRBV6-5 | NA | TGTGCCACCCGAGGGGTGTCAGGTTGGGAAAAACTGTTTTTT | CATRGVSGWEKLFF
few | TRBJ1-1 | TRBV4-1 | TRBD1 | TGCGCCAGCAGCCTTCGTCCCGGGACAGTGAACACTGAAGCTTTCTTT | CASSLRPGTVNTEAFF
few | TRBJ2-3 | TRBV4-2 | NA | TGTGCCAGCAGCCTACAGGCGAGGGATAGCACAGATACGCAGTATTTT | CASSLQARDSTDTQYF
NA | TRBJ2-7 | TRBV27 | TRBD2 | TGTGCCAGCAGTGTCCTGACTAGCGGGTCCACCTACGAGCAGTACTTC | CASSVLTSGSTYEQYF
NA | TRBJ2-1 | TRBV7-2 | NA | TGTGCCAGCAGCTGGGCCCCCCAGAATGAGCAGTTCTTC | CASSWAPQNEQFF
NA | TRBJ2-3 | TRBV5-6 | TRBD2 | TGTGCCAGCAGCGGATTGGAGCGGGAAGGCACAGATACGCAGTATTTT | CASSGLEREGTDTQYF
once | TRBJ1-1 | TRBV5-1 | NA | TGCGCCAGCAGCTTCAGGTTAAACACTGAAGCTTTCTTT | CASSFRLNTEAFF
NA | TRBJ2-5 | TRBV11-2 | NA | TGTGCCAGCAGCCCTCTAGCGGAGACCCAGTACTTC | CASSPLAETQYF
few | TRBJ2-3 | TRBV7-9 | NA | TGTGCCAGCAGCCCGCCAGGGGTTAGCACAGATACGCAGTATTTT | CASSPPGVSTDTQYF
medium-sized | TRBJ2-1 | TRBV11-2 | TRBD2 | TGTGCCAGCAGGGCCGGGACTAGCTTTTTAGATGAGCAGTTCTTC | CASRAGTSFLDEQFF
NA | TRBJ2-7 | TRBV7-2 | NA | TGTGCCAGCAGCTCCGGCCCTTCAACGACCCACGAGCAGTACTTC | CASSSGPSTTHEQYF
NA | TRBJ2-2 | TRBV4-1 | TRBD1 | TGCGCCAGCAGAGACCAGGGGGCGAGCACCGGGGAGCTGTTTTTT | CASRDQGASTGELFF